This T cell receptor beta chain was identified in a study of chemoradiotherapy in HPV16-positive cancers. Study at large: A couple of HPV16-positive patients' cells yielded candidate HPV-specific clones and common motifs.

Germline CDR1 is SGHDT and CDR2 is YYEEEE. This CDR3 contains 13 residues. Method: immunoSEQ multiplex PCR; TCRdb's copy keeps in-frame clones and lacks some. The sample carries approximately 11,000 clones, about 90% recorded once. About this clone: An end of the junction differs from the germline gene, which may be a read error.

The chain employs TRBV5-6 and TRBJ1-2; D perhaps matches TRBD1 (6 bases). The clonotype was recovered from a human donor with HPV-associated anogenital cancer. The sample was taken from a patient who underwent chemoradiotherapy. Here the CDR3 DNA reads TGTGCCAGCAGCCTTATGGACAGCGGCCCAACCCCCTTC. It translates to CASSLMDSGPTPF.